The rows below give T cell receptor beta chains drawn from one sample of a study of T cells in Graves' hyperthyroidism and ophthalmopathy. Each CDR3 protein gets one entry after TCRdb re-called the multiplex PCR reads with MiXCR. This sample has 300,000 or so distinct CDR3 sequences; 16% occur once, and the top ten carry around a third. Sequencing was done on a sample of blood. Receptors were obtained from a man under 40 with Graves' hyperthyroidism. Each CDR3 is given with its conserved first and last residue. Fields, in order: V gene, clone size, D gene, J gene, CDR3 DNA, CDR3 protein. D genes are given only for firm matches. A row's size may be missing; if present it is once, few, many or a size class.

v_gene: TRBV28; abundance: few; d_gene: -; j_gene: TRBJ2-3; CDR3nt: TGTGCCAGCAGTTTTCCAGGAACAGATACGCAGTATTTT; CDR3aa: CASSFPGTDTQYF
v_gene: TRBV5-1; abundance: many; d_gene: TRBD2; j_gene: TRBJ2-1; CDR3nt: TGCGCCAGCAGCTTGAGAGCGGGAGATAACAATGAGCAGTTCTTC; CDR3aa: CASSLRAGDNNEQFF
v_gene: TRBV2; abundance: many; d_gene: TRBD2; j_gene: TRBJ2-1; CDR3nt: TGTGCCAGCAGTGACGGTTATTGGGTAGCGGGAGGGTGGAATGAGCAGTTCTTC; CDR3aa: CASSDGYWVAGGWNEQFF
v_gene: TRBV11-2; abundance: many; d_gene: -; j_gene: TRBJ2-1; CDR3nt: TGTGCCAGCAGCTGGGGACGATTAGCTGAGAATGAGCAGTTCTTC; CDR3aa: CASSWGRLAENEQFF
v_gene: TRBV6-1; abundance: few; d_gene: -; j_gene: TRBJ2-1; CDR3nt: TGTGCCAGCAGTGACCGGGGCCTACGGGCGGGTGAGCAGTTCTTC; CDR3aa: CASSDRGLRAGEQFF
v_gene: TRBV11-2; abundance: many; d_gene: -; j_gene: TRBJ1-4; CDR3nt: TGTGCCAGCAGCGACCTTTCGGAAAAACTGTTTTTT; CDR3aa: CASSDLSEKLFF
v_gene: TRBV18; abundance: many; d_gene: TRBD2; j_gene: TRBJ2-5; CDR3nt: TGTGCCAGCTCACCACTGATGTTTAGCGGGAGGGCCGAAGAGACCCAGTACTTC; CDR3aa: CASSPLMFSGRAEETQYF
v_gene: TRBV2; abundance: many; d_gene: -; j_gene: TRBJ2-2; CDR3nt: TGTGCCAGCAGTGGGCCCGGGGAGCTGTTTTTT; CDR3aa: CASSGPGELFF
v_gene: TRBV11-3; abundance: many; d_gene: TRBD1; j_gene: TRBJ1-1; CDR3nt: TGTGCCAGCAGCGATATGACAGGGACTGAAGCTTTCTTT; CDR3aa: CASSDMTGTEAFF
v_gene: TRBV24-1; abundance: many; d_gene: TRBD2; j_gene: TRBJ2-2; CDR3nt: TGTGCCACCAGTGAAGGACTAGCGGCCAACACCGGGGAGCTGTTTTTT; CDR3aa: CATSEGLAANTGELFF
v_gene: TRBV7-9; abundance: many; d_gene: -; j_gene: TRBJ2-7; CDR3nt: TGTGCCAGCAGCTTAGGTCCCTTTACCGAGCAGTACTTC; CDR3aa: CASSLGPFTEQYF
v_gene: TRBV28; abundance: -; d_gene: -; j_gene: TRBJ1-1; CDR3nt: TGTGCCAGCAGCCATTTTGATCGGACAGCTGGTGAAGCTTTCTTT; CDR3aa: CASSHFDRTAGEAFF
v_gene: TRBV3-1; abundance: many; d_gene: -; j_gene: TRBJ1-2; CDR3nt: TGTGCCAGCAGCCAACCGGGACTGTGGAGGAGGGGCTACACCTTC; CDR3aa: CASSQPGLWRRGYTF
v_gene: TRBV28; abundance: many; d_gene: TRBD1; j_gene: TRBJ2-7; CDR3nt: TGTGCCAGCATAGGGACAGCCCCATTCGGGCAGTACTTC; CDR3aa: CASIGTAPFGQYF
v_gene: TRBV6-1; abundance: few; d_gene: -; j_gene: TRBJ2-3; CDR3nt: TGTGCCAGCACAGAAGGGAACACAGATACGCAGTATTTT; CDR3aa: CASTEGNTDTQYF
v_gene: TRBV11-2; abundance: many; d_gene: TRBD1; j_gene: TRBJ2-7; CDR3nt: TGTGCCAGCAGCCCCACAGGGGTTAGCGAGCAGTACTTC; CDR3aa: CASSPTGVSEQYF
v_gene: TRBV12-3/TRBV12-4; abundance: few; d_gene: -; j_gene: TRBJ2-2; CDR3nt: TGTGCCAGCAGTTTTGCCGGGGAGCTGTTTTTT; CDR3aa: CASSFAGELFF
v_gene: TRBV28; abundance: few; d_gene: -; j_gene: TRBJ1-2; CDR3nt: TGTGCCAGCAATTCCCTAGGGCAGAACTATGGCTACACCTTC; CDR3aa: CASNSLGQNYGYTF
v_gene: TRBV29-1; abundance: few; d_gene: TRBD2; j_gene: TRBJ2-1; CDR3nt: TGCAGCGTTCGTGGCCTAGCGGGGGCTCCTACCTACAATGAGCAGTTCTTC; CDR3aa: CSVRGLAGAPTYNEQFF
v_gene: TRBV11-2; abundance: many; d_gene: TRBD2; j_gene: TRBJ2-3; CDR3nt: TGTGCCAGCAGCAACCGAGCGTCGGGAGGGCCGCCAGATACGCAGTATTTT; CDR3aa: CASSNRASGGPPDTQYF
v_gene: TRBV7-3; abundance: many; d_gene: TRBD2; j_gene: TRBJ2-1; CDR3nt: TGTGCCAGCAGCTTACTAGCGGGGACATACAATGAGCAGTTCTTC; CDR3aa: CASSLLAGTYNEQFF
v_gene: TRBV6-1; abundance: many; d_gene: TRBD1; j_gene: TRBJ1-2; CDR3nt: TGTGCCAGCAGGACAGGGGCCGACTATGGCTACACCTTC; CDR3aa: CASRTGADYGYTF
v_gene: TRBV19; abundance: -; d_gene: TRBD1; j_gene: TRBJ1-2; CDR3nt: TGTGCCAGTAATCTTCGGGACAGGGGGGTGGCTAACTATGGCTACACCTTC; CDR3aa: CASNLRDRGVANYGYTF
v_gene: TRBV25-1; abundance: few; d_gene: -; j_gene: TRBJ2-1; CDR3nt: TGTGCCAGCAGTGTTAGAGGGACTAACAGGGCCAATGAGCAGTTCTTC; CDR3aa: CASSVRGTNRANEQFF
v_gene: TRBV20-1; abundance: many; d_gene: TRBD2; j_gene: TRBJ2-3; CDR3nt: TGCAGTGCTAGAGATCGGAGACTAGCGGGATCGGATACGCAGTATTTT; CDR3aa: CSARDRRLAGSDTQYF
v_gene: TRBV5-1; abundance: few; d_gene: TRBD1; j_gene: TRBJ2-7; CDR3nt: TGCGCCAGCAGCGGACAGGGGGCCGACGAGCAGTACTTC; CDR3aa: CASSGQGADEQYF
v_gene: TRBV12-3/TRBV12-4; abundance: few; d_gene: -; j_gene: TRBJ1-2; CDR3nt: TGTGCCAGCAGTCGGGGGGGGAATTTTTATGGCTACACCTTC; CDR3aa: CASSRGGNFYGYTF
v_gene: TRBV29-1; abundance: few; d_gene: TRBD1; j_gene: TRBJ2-1; CDR3nt: TGCAGCGTCCGACAGGGGGCGCGAAATGAGCAGTTCTTC; CDR3aa: CSVRQGARNEQFF
v_gene: TRBV27; abundance: -; d_gene: -; j_gene: TRBJ2-7; CDR3nt: TGTGCCAGCAGTTCCCCCGGGCGGGTGGGCTACGAGCAGTACTTC; CDR3aa: CASSSPGRVGYEQYF
v_gene: TRBV12-3/TRBV12-4; abundance: many; d_gene: -; j_gene: TRBJ2-3; CDR3nt: TGTGCCAGCAGTCCAGGGAGAACAGATACGCAGTATTTT; CDR3aa: CASSPGRTDTQYF
v_gene: TRBV10-1; abundance: few; d_gene: -; j_gene: TRBJ2-2; CDR3nt: TGCGCCAGCAGTGAGTCGGCTCCGAACACCGGGGAGCTGTTTTTT; CDR3aa: CASSESAPNTGELFF
v_gene: TRBV5-6; abundance: -; d_gene: -; j_gene: TRBJ2-1; CDR3nt: TGTGCCAGCAGCCGGAGGGATGAGCAGTTCTTC; CDR3aa: CASSRRDEQFF
v_gene: TRBV4-2; abundance: once; d_gene: -; j_gene: TRBJ1-2; CDR3nt: TGTGCCAGCAGCCAAGAGACGCTTTTGGATGGCTACACCTTC; CDR3aa: CASSQETLLDGYTF
v_gene: TRBV3-1; abundance: many; d_gene: -; j_gene: TRBJ2-5; CDR3nt: TGTGCCAGCAGCCAACCCGGGACCAAAGAGACCCAGTACTTC; CDR3aa: CASSQPGTKETQYF
v_gene: TRBV30; abundance: -; d_gene: -; j_gene: TRBJ1-4; CDR3nt: TGTGCCTGGAGAATCTACAGAGAACTGTTTTTT; CDR3aa: CAWRIYRELFF
v_gene: TRBV6-2/TRBV6-3; abundance: -; d_gene: TRBD2; j_gene: TRBJ2-7; CDR3nt: TGTGCCAGCAGCCACGGGGGGTCCGAGCAGTACTTC; CDR3aa: CASSHGGSEQYF
v_gene: TRBV7-3; abundance: many; d_gene: -; j_gene: TRBJ1-1; CDR3nt: TGTGCCAGCAGTCGGCAAGGGGGCACTGAAGCTTTCTTT; CDR3aa: CASSRQGGTEAFF
v_gene: TRBV14; abundance: many; d_gene: -; j_gene: TRBJ2-1; CDR3nt: TGTGCCAGCAGCCAAGATCGGGGACCTAATGAGCAGTTCTTC; CDR3aa: CASSQDRGPNEQFF
v_gene: TRBV19; abundance: -; d_gene: -; j_gene: TRBJ1-5; CDR3nt: TGTGCCAGTAGGGCCAGGGAGCAGCCCCAGCATTTT; CDR3aa: CASRAREQPQHF
v_gene: TRBV12-3/TRBV12-4; abundance: many; d_gene: -; j_gene: TRBJ2-3; CDR3nt: TGTGCCAGCAGGGGGGGACGAAGGAGCACAGATACGCAGTATTTT; CDR3aa: CASRGGRRSTDTQYF
v_gene: TRBV12-3/TRBV12-4; abundance: many; d_gene: TRBD1; j_gene: TRBJ2-1; CDR3nt: TGTGCCAGCAGTTTCAACAGGGGGCCAGGCAATGAGCAGTTCTTC; CDR3aa: CASSFNRGPGNEQFF
v_gene: TRBV6-1; abundance: few; d_gene: -; j_gene: TRBJ2-6; CDR3nt: TGTGCCAGCAGCCCGATTGGTGGCTCTGGGGCCAACGTCCTGACTTTC; CDR3aa: CASSPIGGSGANVLTF
v_gene: TRBV6-1; abundance: -; d_gene: -; j_gene: TRBJ2-1; CDR3nt: TGTGCCAGCAGTCCCGAGGGGGGGGTCTACAATGAGCAGTTCTTC; CDR3aa: CASSPEGGVYNEQFF
v_gene: TRBV5-4; abundance: few; d_gene: -; j_gene: TRBJ1-1; CDR3nt: TGTGCCAGCAGCTCTCCGGATATGAACACTGAAGCTTTCTTT; CDR3aa: CASSSPDMNTEAFF
v_gene: TRBV12-3/TRBV12-4; abundance: few; d_gene: TRBD2; j_gene: TRBJ2-2; CDR3nt: TGTGCCAGCAGTCCAACCGGGACTAGCGTCGGCACCGGGGAGCTGTTTTTT; CDR3aa: CASSPTGTSVGTGELFF
v_gene: TRBV20-1; abundance: few; d_gene: TRBD1; j_gene: TRBJ1-5; CDR3nt: TGCAGTGCTACGACAGGGACGGGGCAGCCCCAGCATTTT; CDR3aa: CSATTGTGQPQHF